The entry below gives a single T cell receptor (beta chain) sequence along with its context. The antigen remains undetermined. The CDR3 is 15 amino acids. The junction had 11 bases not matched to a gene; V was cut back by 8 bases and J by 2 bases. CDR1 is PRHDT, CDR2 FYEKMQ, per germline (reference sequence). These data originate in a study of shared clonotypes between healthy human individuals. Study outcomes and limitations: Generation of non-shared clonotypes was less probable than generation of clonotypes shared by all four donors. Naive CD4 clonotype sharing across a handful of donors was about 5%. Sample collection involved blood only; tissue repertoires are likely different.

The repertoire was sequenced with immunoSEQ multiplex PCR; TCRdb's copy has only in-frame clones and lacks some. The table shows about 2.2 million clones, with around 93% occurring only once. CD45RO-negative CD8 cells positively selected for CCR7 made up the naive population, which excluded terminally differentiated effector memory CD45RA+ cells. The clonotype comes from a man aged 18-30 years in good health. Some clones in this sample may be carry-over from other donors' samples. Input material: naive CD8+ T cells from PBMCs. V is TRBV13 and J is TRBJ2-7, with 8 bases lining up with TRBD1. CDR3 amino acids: CASSTARTGPYEQYF. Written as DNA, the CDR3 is TGTGCCAGCTCAACGGCCCGGACAGGGCCCTACGAGCAGTACTTC.